This T cell receptor beta chain derives from a study of Ad26.COV2.S vaccination and SARS-CoV-2 variants. In germline, CDR1 is MNHEY, CDR2 SVGAGI. This CDR3 region has 13 residues. V lost 2 bases and J lost 7, with 11 bases in between. Here immunoSEQ multiplex PCR was the method, and the copy in TCRdb shows in-frame clones only, minus some. Of more than 150,000 clones in the sample, around 90% are singletons; the top ten hold less than 6%. This clonotype was sampled from a human donor who had recovered from COVID-19. The chain links TRBV6-5 to TRBJ1-2; no clear D. Sequenced material: peripheral blood, taken after recovery from COVID-19. The CDR3 DNA reads TGTGCCAGCAGTTACCTAGAAGGGAGTGGCTACACCTTC. Its translation is CASSYLEGSGYTF.